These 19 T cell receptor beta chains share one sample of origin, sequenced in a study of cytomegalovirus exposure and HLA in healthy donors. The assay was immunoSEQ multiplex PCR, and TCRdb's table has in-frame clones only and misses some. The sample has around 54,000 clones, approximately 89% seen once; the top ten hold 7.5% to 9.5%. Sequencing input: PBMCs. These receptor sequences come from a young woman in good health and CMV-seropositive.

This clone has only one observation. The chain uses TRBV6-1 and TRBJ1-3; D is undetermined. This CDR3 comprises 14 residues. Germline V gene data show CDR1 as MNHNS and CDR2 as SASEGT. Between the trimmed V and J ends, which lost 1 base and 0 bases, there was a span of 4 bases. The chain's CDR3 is CASSEGSSGNTIYF. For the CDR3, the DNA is TGTGCCAGCAGTGAAGGCAGCTCTGGAAACACCATATATTTT.

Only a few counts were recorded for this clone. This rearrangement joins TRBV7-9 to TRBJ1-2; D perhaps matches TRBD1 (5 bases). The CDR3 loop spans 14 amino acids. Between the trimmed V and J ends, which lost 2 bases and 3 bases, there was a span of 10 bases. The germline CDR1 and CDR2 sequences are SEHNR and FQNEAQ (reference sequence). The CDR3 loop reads CASSLQGWHYGYTF. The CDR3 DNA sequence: TGTGCCAGCAGCTTACAGGGATGGCACTATGGCTACACCTTC.

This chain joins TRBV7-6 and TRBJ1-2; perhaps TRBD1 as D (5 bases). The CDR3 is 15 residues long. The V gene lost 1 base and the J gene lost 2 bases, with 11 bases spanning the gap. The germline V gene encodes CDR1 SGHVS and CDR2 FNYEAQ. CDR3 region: CASSLVQGSNYGYTF. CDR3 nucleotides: TGTGCCAGCAGCTTAGTCCAGGGAAGCAACTATGGCTACACCTTC.

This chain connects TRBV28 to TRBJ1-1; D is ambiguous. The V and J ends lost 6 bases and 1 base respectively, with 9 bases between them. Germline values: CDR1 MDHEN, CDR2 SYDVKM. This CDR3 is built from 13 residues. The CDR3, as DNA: TGTGCCAGCAGGTCCCAGGCGAACACTGAAGCTTTCTTT. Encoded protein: CASRSQANTEAFF.

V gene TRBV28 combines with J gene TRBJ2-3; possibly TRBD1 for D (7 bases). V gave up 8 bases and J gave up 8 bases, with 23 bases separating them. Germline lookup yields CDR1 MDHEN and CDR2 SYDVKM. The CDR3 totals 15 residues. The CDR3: CASGPPRGTGGTQYF. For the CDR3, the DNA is TGTGCCAGCGGTCCCCCCAGGGGGACTGGGGGTACGCAGTATTTT.

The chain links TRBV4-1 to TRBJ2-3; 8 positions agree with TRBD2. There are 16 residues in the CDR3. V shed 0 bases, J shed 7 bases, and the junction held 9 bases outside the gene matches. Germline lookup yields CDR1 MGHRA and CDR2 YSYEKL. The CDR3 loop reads CASSQEWGLDLHTQYF. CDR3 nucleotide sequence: TGCGCCAGCAGCCAAGAATGGGGACTAGATTTGCATACGCAGTATTTT.

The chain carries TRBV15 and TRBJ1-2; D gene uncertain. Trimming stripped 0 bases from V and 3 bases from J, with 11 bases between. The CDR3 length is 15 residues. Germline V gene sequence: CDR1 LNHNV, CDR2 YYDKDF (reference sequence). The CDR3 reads CATSRDLATDYGYTF. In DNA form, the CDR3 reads TGTGCCACCAGCAGAGATCTGGCCACCGACTATGGCTACACCTTC.

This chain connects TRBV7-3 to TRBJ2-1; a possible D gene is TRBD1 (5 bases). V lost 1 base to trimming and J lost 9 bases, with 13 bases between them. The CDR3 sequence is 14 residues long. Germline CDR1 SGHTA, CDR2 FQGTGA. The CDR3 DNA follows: TGTGCCAGCAGCTTAAAGGGGTCCGGGTCTGAGCAGTTCTTC. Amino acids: CASSLKGSGSEQFF.

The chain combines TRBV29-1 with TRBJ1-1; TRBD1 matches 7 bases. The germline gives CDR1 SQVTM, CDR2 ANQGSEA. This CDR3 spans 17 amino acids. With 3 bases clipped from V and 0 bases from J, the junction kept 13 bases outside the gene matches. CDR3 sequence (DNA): TGCAGCGTTGATTACCCACTCCAGGGGGTCCTGAACACTGAAGCTTTCTTT. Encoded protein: CSVDYPLQGVLNTEAFF.

Written as DNA, the CDR3 is TGTGCCAGCAGCCTCGGGGGTCGTGATACGCAGTATTTT. Translation gives CASSLGGRDTQYF. The chain links TRBV14 to TRBJ2-3; the D gene is possibly TRBD2 (6 bases). CDR1 and CDR2 from the germline V gene are SGHDN and FVKESK. With 4 bases removed from V and 6 bases from J, the gap between germline ends came to 11 bases. This CDR3 region has 13 residues.

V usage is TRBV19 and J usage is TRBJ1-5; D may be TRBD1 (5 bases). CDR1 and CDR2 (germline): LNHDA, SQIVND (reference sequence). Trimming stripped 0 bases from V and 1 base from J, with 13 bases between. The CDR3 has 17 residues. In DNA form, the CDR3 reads TGTGCCAGTAGTATAGACCCGAGTAAGGGGAGCAATCAGCCCCAGCATTTT. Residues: CASSIDPSKGSNQPQHF. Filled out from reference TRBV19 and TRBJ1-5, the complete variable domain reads DGGITQSPKYLFRKEGQNVTLSCEQNLNHDAMYWYRQDPGQGLRLIYYSQIVNDFQKGDIAEGYSVSREKKESFPLTVTSAQKNPTAFYLCASSIDPSKGSNQPQHFGDGTRLSIL.

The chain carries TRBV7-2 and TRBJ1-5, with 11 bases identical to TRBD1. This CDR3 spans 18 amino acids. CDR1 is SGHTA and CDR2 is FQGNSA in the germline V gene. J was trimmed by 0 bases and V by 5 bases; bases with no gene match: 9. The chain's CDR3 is CASSPPGTGGYSNQPQHF. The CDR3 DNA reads TGTGCCAGCAGCCCGCCGGGGACAGGGGGGTATAGCAATCAGCCCCAGCATTTT.

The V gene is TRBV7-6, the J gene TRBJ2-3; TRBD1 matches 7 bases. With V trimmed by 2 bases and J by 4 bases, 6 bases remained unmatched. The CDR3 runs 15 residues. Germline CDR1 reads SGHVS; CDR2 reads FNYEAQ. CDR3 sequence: CASSLMTGLSDTQYF. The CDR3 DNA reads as TGTGCCAGCAGCTTAATGACAGGGCTTTCAGATACGCAGTATTTT.

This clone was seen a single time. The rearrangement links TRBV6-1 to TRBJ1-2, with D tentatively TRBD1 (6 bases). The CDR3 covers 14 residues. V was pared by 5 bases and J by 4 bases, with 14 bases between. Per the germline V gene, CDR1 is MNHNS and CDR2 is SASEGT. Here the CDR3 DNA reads TGTGCCAGCAGTTCTAAGGGGGAGAGCTATGGCTACACCTTC. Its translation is CASSSKGESYGYTF.

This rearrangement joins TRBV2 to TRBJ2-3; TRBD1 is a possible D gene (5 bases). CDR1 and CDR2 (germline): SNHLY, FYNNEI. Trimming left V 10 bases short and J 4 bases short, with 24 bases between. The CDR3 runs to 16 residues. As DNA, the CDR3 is TGTGCCACCTACACGCGGACGGCAGGGCTACCAGATACGCAGTATTTT. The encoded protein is CATYTRTAGLPDTQYF.

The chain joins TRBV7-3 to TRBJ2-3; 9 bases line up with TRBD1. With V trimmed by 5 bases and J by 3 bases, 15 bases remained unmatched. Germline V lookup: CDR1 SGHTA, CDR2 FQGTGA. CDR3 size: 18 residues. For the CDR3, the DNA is TGTGCCAGCAGCCGGGGACAGGGCGGACCAAGCACGACAGATACGCAGTATTTT. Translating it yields CASSRGQGGPSTTDTQYF.

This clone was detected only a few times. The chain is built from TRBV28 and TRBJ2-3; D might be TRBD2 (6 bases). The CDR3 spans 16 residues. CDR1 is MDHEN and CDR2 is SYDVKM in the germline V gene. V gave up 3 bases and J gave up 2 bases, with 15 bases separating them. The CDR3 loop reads CASSFRGTLYTDTQYF. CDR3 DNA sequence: TGTGCCAGCAGTTTTCGCGGGACTTTGTACACAGATACGCAGTATTTT.

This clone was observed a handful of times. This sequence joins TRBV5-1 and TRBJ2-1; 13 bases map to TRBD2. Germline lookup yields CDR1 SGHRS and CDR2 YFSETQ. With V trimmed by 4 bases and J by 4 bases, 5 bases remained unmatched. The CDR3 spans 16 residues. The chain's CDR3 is CASSGRTSGGYNEQFF. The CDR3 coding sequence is TGCGCCAGCAGCGGACGGACTAGCGGGGGTTACAATGAGCAGTTCTTC.

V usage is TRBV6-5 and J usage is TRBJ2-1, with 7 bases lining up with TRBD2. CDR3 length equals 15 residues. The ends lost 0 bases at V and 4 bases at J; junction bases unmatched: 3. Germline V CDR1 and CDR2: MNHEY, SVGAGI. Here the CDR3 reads CASSYSRAGYNEQFF. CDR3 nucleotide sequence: TGTGCCAGCAGTTACTCGCGAGCGGGGTACAATGAGCAGTTCTTC.